Sequencing of this T cell receptor (beta chain) was carried out in a study of blood T cells in healthy people across ages. A sample-barcoded 5' primer and a J-beta primer mix were used in a second PCR of roughly 7 to 11 cycles. TCRdb re-derived calls from the 5' RACE reads in MiXCR, one entry per CDR3 protein. In the table there are around 1.5 million distinct CDR3 sequences, around 39% of which are singletons. The CDR3 is 10 amino acids. Trimming removed 4 bases from V and 7 bases from J, with 7 bases in between. Germline lookup yields CDR1 SQVTM and CDR2 ANQGSEA. This clonotype originated in a woman between 18 and 30 years old in good health. The sequencing input was blood. The rearrangement joins TRBV29-1 to TRBJ1-2; D uncertain. The CDR3 protein is CSVVQAGYTF. The CDR3 nucleotides are TGCAGCGTTGTTCAGGCTGGCTACACCTTC.